This is a list of T cell receptor beta chains from one sample in a study of CD8+ T cells in alopecia areata. Clones were sequenced by immunoSEQ multiplex PCR, and TCRdb holds only the in-frame ones, with some missing. The sample records about 160,000 clones, around 71% being singletons. Here the sequenced sample was CD4+ T cells sorted from blood, taken at week 4, from a patient treated with tofacitinib. The receptor set was obtained from a human donor with alopecia areata. Both conserved end residues are part of each CDR3. The D gene is left open where the match is weak. Size tells how often a clone was seen (once, few, many) or the class of an expanded clone, and some rows leave it out.

J gene,V gene,clone size,D gene,CDR3 DNA,CDR3 protein
TRBJ2-5,TRBV6-5,-,TRBD2,TGTGCCAGTAGACTAGCGGGGCAAGAGACCCAGTACTTC,CASRLAGQETQYF
TRBJ2-3,TRBV14,-,-,TGTGCCAGCAGCCAGCGGACATTCACAGATACGCAGTATTTT,CASSQRTFTDTQYF
TRBJ2-1,TRBV5-1,many,TRBD2,TGCGCCAGCAGCTTGGAGGCTAGCGGGGGTAAGGGTGAGCAGTTCTTC,CASSLEASGGKGEQFF
TRBJ2-6,TRBV5-6,-,-,TGTGCCAGCAGCTTGGAAAGGAGCTCTGGGGCCAACGTCCTGACTTTC,CASSLERSSGANVLTF
TRBJ2-5,TRBV10-3,-,-,TGTGCCATCAACACGGACATGCAAGAGACCCAGTACTTC,CAINTDMQETQYF
TRBJ1-1,TRBV30,-,-,TGTGCCTGGAGCGTCGGTCCGAGGAAGAACACTGAAGCTTTCTTT,CAWSVGPRKNTEAFF
TRBJ2-1,TRBV2,-,-,TGTGCCAGCAGTGAATACGGCTCCTACAATGAGCAGTTCTTC,CASSEYGSYNEQFF
TRBJ1-5,TRBV18,-,TRBD1,TGTGCCAGCTCACCGAATCTTGGGACAGGGGACGATCAGCCCCAGCATTTT,CASSPNLGTGDDQPQHF
TRBJ2-5,TRBV29-1,-,TRBD1,TGCAGCGTCTCAGGGGGCGGAGAGACCCAGTACTTC,CSVSGGGETQYF
TRBJ2-5,TRBV7-2,-,-,TGTGCCAGCAGCTCCTCAGGGTTGAGAGAGACCCAGTACTTC,CASSSSGLRETQYF
TRBJ1-1,TRBV9,-,-,TGTGCCAGCAGCGTAAGATGGAGGAATCGAGACACTGAAGCTTTCTTT,CASSVRWRNRDTEAFF
TRBJ1-2,TRBV30,-,-,TGTGCCCGACAAGCCCTGCGGGGTAACTATGGCTACACCTTC,CARQALRGNYGYTF
TRBJ1-5,TRBV12-5,few,-,TGTGCTAGTGGTTTGGGCGAGGCGGGAGGTCAGCCCCAGCATTTT,CASGLGEAGGQPQHF
TRBJ1-2,TRBV2,-,TRBD1,TGTGCCAGCAGTGTGCAGGGGGCTGGGGGCTACACCTTC,CASSVQGAGGYTF
TRBJ1-1,TRBV30,-,-,TGTGCCTGGAGTGTTCTTTACCTAACAGGGAACACTGAAGCTTTCTTT,CAWSVLYLTGNTEAFF
TRBJ2-4,TRBV9,-,-,TGTGCCAGCAGCGCCGGACGGGTAAACATTCAGTACTTC,CASSAGRVNIQYF
TRBJ1-5,TRBV2,-,-,TGTGCCAGCTCCTCCGATCAGCCCCAGCATTTT,CASSSDQPQHF
TRBJ1-6,TRBV5-6,-,-,TGTGCCAGCAGCCCTCTGGGGCAGGGAAGCTCACCCCTCCACTTT,CASSPLGQGSSPLHF
TRBJ2-4,TRBV29-1,-,TRBD1,TGCAGCGTTGGGGACAGGGGCAAAAACATTCAGTACTTC,CSVGDRGKNIQYF
TRBJ2-5,TRBV9,few,TRBD2,TGTGCCAGCAGCCCCCTCGATAGCGGGAAGCAAGAGACCCAGTACTTC,CASSPLDSGKQETQYF
TRBJ2-5,TRBV19,-,-,TGTGCCAGTAGTAGGTTGGGGGAGACCCAGTACTTC,CASSRLGETQYF
TRBJ1-6,TRBV10-3,few,-,TGTGCCATCAGCGAGACCGGGACACTATCACCCCTCCACTTT,CAISETGTLSPLHF
TRBJ1-5,TRBV4-3,-,-,TGCGCCAGCAGCCAAGATCTCAGCCGTAGCAATCAGCCCCAGCATTTT,CASSQDLSRSNQPQHF
TRBJ2-3,TRBV2,-,-,TGTGCCAGCAGTGCCGTCGGAAGCGGCGGCACAGATACGCAGTATTTT,CASSAVGSGGTDTQYF
TRBJ1-2,TRBV4-1,few,-,TGCGCCAGCAGCCAAGGGCCGGCAGCTACTAACTATGGCTACACCTTC,CASSQGPAATNYGYTF
TRBJ1-1,TRBV7-9,-,TRBD1,TGTGCCAGCAGCTTACAGGGGGCGATGACTGAAGCTTTCTTT,CASSLQGAMTEAFF
TRBJ2-6,TRBV29-1,-,-,TGCAGCGTCCCATTGATTGGGGCCAACGTCCTGACTTTC,CSVPLIGANVLTF
TRBJ2-1,TRBV29-1,few,-,TGCAGCCTGACCGGGGGCAGCAATGAGCAGTTCTTC,CSLTGGSNEQFF
TRBJ2-2,TRBV7-2,-,TRBD1,TGTGCCAGCAACAAGAGGCAGGGGGCGGCCGGGGAGCTGTTTTTT,CASNKRQGAAGELFF
TRBJ2-3,TRBV29-1,-,-,TGCAGCGTTGATTGGGGAGATACGCAGTATTTT,CSVDWGDTQYF